The 21 T cell receptor beta chains presented below share a single source sample, sequenced in a study of PD-L1 blockade in urothelial cancer (dated by TCRdb to about 2017). In the paper's terms, the time point label means: pretreatment peripheral blood. The library was obtained by the immunoSEQ multiplex PCR assay. The clones in this table, taken by TCRdb from immuneACCESS, are in-frame only. Not every clone is retained; where verified, under half of the shortfall comes from an unresolved V gene, and the cause of the rest is unknown. In all, the sample holds 45,000 to 60,000 clones, and approximately 83% of those were seen once. Jointly, the top ten make up around a sixth of the sample. Sequences were derived from PBMCs, sampled around atezolizumab (anti-PD-L1) treatment. The receptors were gathered from a man aged 70-80 years with urothelial cancer.

This clone was seen more than once but under ten times. The rearrangement joins TRBV7-6 to TRBJ2-7; 10 nucleotides line up with TRBD2. The CDR3 consists of 15 residues. Germline V gives CDR1 SGHVS, CDR2 FNYEAQ. The trim removed 4 bases at V and 5 bases at J, leaving 8 bases unmatched. Written as DNA, the CDR3 is TGTGCCAGCAGCTCCTCTAGCGGGAGTTTGGACGAGCAGTACTTC. Translation: CASSSSSGSLDEQYF.

The chain recombines TRBV27 with TRBJ2-7, with 9 bases fitting TRBD2. CDR1 MNHEY and CDR2 SMNVEV come from the germline V gene (reference sequence). V lost 3 bases, J lost 2 bases, and 23 bases stayed unmatched. The CDR3 is 21 amino acids. CDR3 bases: TGTGCCAGCAGTTTCCATGTTGGAGCGGCGGGAGGGCCTCTGTGGGCCTACGAGCAGTACTTC. This encodes CASSFHVGAAGGPLWAYEQYF.

This chain connects TRBV7-8 to TRBJ2-1, with no clear D. CDR1 SGHVS and CDR2 FQNEAQ come from the germline V gene. The CDR3 extends over 13 amino acids. V lost 2 bases to trimming and J lost 4 bases, with 6 bases between them. The DNA for the CDR3 is TGTGCCAGCAGCTTAAACGGGTACAATGAGCAGTTCTTC. Translation gives CASSLNGYNEQFF.

The chain recombines TRBV2 with TRBJ1-5; D remains ambiguous. Between the trimmed V and J ends, which lost 1 base and 0 bases, there was a span of 7 bases. Germline values: CDR1 SNHLY, CDR2 FYNNEI. The CDR3 extends over 15 amino acids. The CDR3, as DNA: TGTGCCAGCAGTGAAGGGCTGAATAGCAATCAGCCCCAGCATTTT. Its protein is CASSEGLNSNQPQHF.

This rearrangement joins TRBV27 to TRBJ2-1, with D possibly being TRBD1 (6 bases). Germline loops: CDR1 MNHEY, CDR2 SMNVEV (reference sequence). The CDR3 is 13 amino acids. The germline V and J ends were trimmed by 0 bases and 12 bases, with 12 bases remaining between them. In DNA form, the CDR3 reads TGTGCCAGCAGTTTATCGCCGGGACATTGGCAGTTCTTC. It codes for CASSLSPGHWQFF.

The rearrangement uses TRBV5-1 and TRBJ2-1, with D possibly matching TRBD1 (6 bases). Germline CDR1 and CDR2: SGHRS and YFSETQ. The V end was cut by 4 bases, the J end by 9 bases, with 14 bases between. The CDR3 has 13 amino acids. CDR3 sequence reads: CASSPRWGPEQFF. In DNA form, the CDR3 reads TGCGCCAGCAGCCCACGTTGGGGGCCTGAGCAGTTCTTC.

V gene TRBV27 combines with J gene TRBJ2-2; 8 bases fit TRBD1. This CDR3 region has 14 residues. Germline values: CDR1 MNHEY, CDR2 SMNVEV (reference sequence). Trimming cost V 6 bases and J 3 bases; bases outside gene matches: 3. The CDR3 loop is CASSLDRDTGELFF. CDR3 bases: TGTGCCAGCAGCTTGGACAGGGACACCGGGGAGCTGTTTTTT.

The chain couples TRBV10-3 to TRBJ2-2; TRBD2 agrees at 10 bases. The CDR3 loop spans 15 amino acids. Germline values: CDR1 ENHRY, CDR2 SYGVKD. CDR3 in amino acids: CASAVAGGNTGELFF. The CDR3 nucleotides read TGTGCATCGGCGGTAGCGGGAGGAAACACCGGGGAGCTGTTTTTT.

V is TRBV28 and J is TRBJ1-5; TRBD1 might be the D (5 bases). The CDR3 is 16 amino acids. The ends were cut back, 5 bases at V and 0 bases at J, with 14 bases in the middle. Looked up from germline, CDR1 is MDHEN and CDR2 is SYDVKM. The CDR3 spells CASSPLTGDSNQPQHF. The CDR3 DNA is TGTGCCAGCAGTCCCTTGACGGGGGATAGCAATCAGCCCCAGCATTTT.

The chain has TRBV6-1 and TRBJ2-5; D is perhaps TRBD2 (5 bases). Germline V gives CDR1 MNHNS, CDR2 SASEGT. This CDR3 has 14 residues. The V end lost 3 bases, the J end lost 2 bases, and 10 bases lay between the germline ends. CDR3 sequence (DNA): TGTGCCAGCAGTGAGATCCGGGGACAAGAGACCCAGTACTTC. Its translation is CASSEIRGQETQYF.

The chain uses TRBV6-6 and TRBJ1-1; D ambiguous. V lost 2 bases and J 1 base, leaving 8 bases between the germline ends. This CDR3 spans 14 amino acids. Germline V gene lookup returns CDR1 MNHNY and CDR2 SVGAGI (reference sequence). The CDR3 protein is CASSYGETNTEAFF. The CDR3, as DNA: TGTGCCAGCAGTTACGGGGAGACGAACACTGAAGCTTTCTTT.

The chain combines TRBV5-1 with TRBJ2-2; D is perhaps TRBD1 (6 bases). Deletions cut 4 bases from V and 0 bases from J, with 10 bases between. This CDR3 region has 15 residues. CDR1 SGHRS and CDR2 YFSETQ come from the germline V gene. The CDR3 reads CASSPGHSNTGELFF. The CDR3 region has the DNA TGCGCCAGCAGCCCGGGACACTCGAACACCGGGGAGCTGTTTTTT.

V gene TRBV9 combines with J gene TRBJ2-3; 11 positions match TRBD2. V lost 4 bases to trimming and J lost 3 bases; unmatched junction nucleotides: 13. This CDR3 region has 18 residues. Germline V lookup: CDR1 SGDLS, CDR2 YYNGEE. The CDR3 here is CASSTPSLTSGITDTQYF. The CDR3 nucleotides read TGTGCCAGCAGCACCCCCTCCCTGACTAGCGGGATAACAGATACGCAGTATTTT.

This clone was counted a single time. CDR3 sequence: CASSLEQGGVISEKLFF. DNA of the CDR3: TGTGCCAGCAGCTTGGAACAGGGTGGGGTGATAAGTGAAAAACTGTTTTTT. The J gene is TRBJ1-4, the V gene TRBV5-5, with TRBD1 as a possible D gene (6 bases). V was shortened by 0 bases and J by 7 bases, with 19 bases between the two germline ends. The CDR3 length is 17 residues. Germline-derived CDR1 and CDR2 are SGHKS and YYEKEE (reference sequence).

V usage is TRBV7-6 and J usage is TRBJ1-1; no clear D. The ends were cut back, 3 bases at V and 1 base at J, with 6 bases in the middle. The germline CDR1 and CDR2 sequences are SGHVS and FNYEAQ. CDR3 size: 13 residues. In DNA, the CDR3 is TGTGCCAGCAGCTTGGGCAAGAACACTGAAGCTTTCTTT. It translates to CASSLGKNTEAFF.

The genes are TRBV10-1 and TRBJ2-1; 9 nucleotides align to TRBD2. Looked up from germline, CDR1 is WNHNN and CDR2 is SYGVQD (reference sequence). The trim removed 5 bases at V and 4 bases at J, leaving 12 bases unmatched. This CDR3 has 17 residues. The CDR3 reads CASSRKPGLATYNEQFF. The CDR3, as DNA: TGCGCCAGCAGTAGAAAACCGGGACTAGCAACTTACAATGAGCAGTTCTTC.

The chain combines TRBV6-1 with TRBJ1-2, with unresolved D. Trimming stripped 7 bases from V and 2 bases from J, with 11 bases between. The CDR3 runs 13 residues. CDR1 is MNHNS, CDR2 SASEGT, per germline. The DNA of the CDR3 is TGTGCCAGCACCCCCACTTCCAACTATGGCTACACCTTC. This encodes CASTPTSNYGYTF.

In this sample, this clone turned up a few times. The J gene is TRBJ1-1, the V gene TRBV27; D may be TRBD1 (5 bases). This CDR3 contains 13 residues. From germline, CDR1 is MNHEY and CDR2 SMNVEV (reference sequence). V lost 4 bases to trimming and J lost 0 bases, with 6 bases between them. Here the CDR3 reads CASSYRLNTEAFF. CDR3 DNA: TGTGCCAGCAGTTACAGGTTGAACACTGAAGCTTTCTTT.

About this clone itself: The junction departs from germline at one end; a sequencing error may be responsible. The chain links TRBV15 to TRBJ2-7; 7 bases are shared with TRBD1. The CDR3 extends over 12 amino acids. Germline assignment: CDR1 LNHNV and CDR2 YYDKDF (reference sequence). This chain's CDR3 is CATSRPGQDAHF. CDR3 sequence (DNA): TGTGCCACCAGCAGACCAGGACAGGATGCGCACTTC.

The chain employs TRBV4-2 and TRBJ2-1, with 10 bases identical to TRBD2. Germline V lookup: CDR1 LGHNA, CDR2 YNFKEQ. With V trimmed by 0 bases and J by 4 bases, 3 bases remained unmatched. The CDR3 runs to 16 residues. CDR3 residues: CASSQDSLAGYNEQFF. The CDR3 nucleotides are TGTGCCAGCAGCCAAGATTCACTAGCGGGATACAATGAGCAGTTCTTC.

This clone was counted once. The rearrangement joins TRBV6-6 to TRBJ1-1; no firm D call. CDR1 MNHNY and CDR2 SVGAGI come from the germline V gene (reference sequence). This CDR3 has 14 residues. Trimming stripped 0 bases from V and 4 bases from J, with 9 bases between. The DNA for the CDR3 is TGTGCCAGCAGTTACTCCAGCAGACTCACTGAAGCTTTCTTT. Its protein product is CASSYSSRLTEAFF.